The TCR beta chain described here comes from a study of shared clonotypes between healthy human individuals. Clones were sequenced by immunoSEQ multiplex PCR, and TCRdb holds only the in-frame ones, with some missing. The sample consists of fewer than 3 million clones, about nine tenths of them appearing once. The CDR3 contains 15 residues. Per the germline V gene, CDR1 is SGDLS and CDR2 is YYNGEE. V was pared by 0 bases and J by 2 bases, with 9 bases between. The gene calls are TRBV9 and TRBJ2-1, with D tentatively TRBD1 (5 bases). Input material: naive CD4+ T cells from PBMCs. Subset defined: CD45RA+ positively selected. This clonotype was obtained from a young man in good health. Some clones in this sample may be carry-over from other donors' samples. CDR3 in DNA: TGTGCCAGCAGCGTAGAGGGGAACACCTACAATGAGCAGTTCTTC. It encodes CASSVEGNTYNEQFF. The whole variable domain, remainder taken from reference TRBV9 and TRBJ2-1, is DSGVTQTPKHLITATGQRVTLRCSPRSGDLSVYWYQQSLDQGLQFLIQYYNGEERAKGNILERFSAQQFPDLHSELNLSSLELGDSALYFCASSVEGNTYNEQFFGPGTRLTVL.